A selection of T cell receptor beta chains follows, all from one sample in a study of blood T cell repertoires in COVID-19. The data were produced by immunoSEQ multiplex PCR, yet TCRdb's version contains in-frame clones alone and is incomplete. The sample comprises over 130,000 clones, 84% of which are singletons, and approximately 3.6% rests with the top ten. Sequencing was performed on PBMCs or T cells enriched from blood (not recorded which). These receptor sequences come from a woman aged 50 to 65 with acute COVID-19. Both conserved end residues are part of each CDR3. Fields, in order: D gene, clone size, V gene, J gene, CDR3 protein, CDR3 DNA. D genes are given only for firm matches. Clone size is shown for a subset of rows, as once, few, many or a class of expanded clone.

-	-	TRBV12-3/TRBV12-4	TRBJ1-1	CASSPAVNTEAFF	TGTGCCAGCAGCCCCGCAGTAAACACTGAAGCTTTCTTT
-	-	TRBV11-1	TRBJ1-2	CASRDTNYGYTF	TGTGCCAGCAGGGACACTAACTATGGCTACACCTTC
TRBD2	few	TRBV5-1	TRBJ2-5	CASSAGTSGKSYYF	TGCGCCAGCAGCGCCGGGACTAGCGGGAAATCATACTACTTC
TRBD2	-	TRBV9	TRBJ2-2	CASSHGGRLNTGELFF	TGTGCCAGCAGCCACGGGGGGAGGCTGAACACCGGGGAGCTGTTTTTT
-	once	TRBV5-6	TRBJ2-3	CASRVQRVAGDTQYF	TGTGCCAGCAGAGTACAGCGGGTCGCCGGAGATACGCAGTATTTT
-	-	TRBV24-1	TRBJ1-2	CATSDERGGAVYGYTF	TGTGCCACCAGTGATGAGAGGGGGGGCGCGGTCTATGGCTACACCTTC
-	-	TRBV4-1	TRBJ2-7	CASSPLDLTGGGEQYF	TGCGCCAGCAGCCCTCTGGATCTCACCGGGGGAGGCGAGCAGTACTTC
-	-	TRBV11-2	TRBJ1-2	CARPENLYGYTF	TGTGCCAGGCCGGAGAATCTCTATGGCTACACCTTC
TRBD2	-	TRBV11-2	TRBJ2-3	CASTPSSGRPPDTQYF	TGTGCCAGCACCCCCTCCAGCGGGAGACCGCCAGATACGCAGTATTTT
TRBD1	once	TRBV18	TRBJ1-4	CASSPGTGGEKLFF	TGTGCCAGCTCACCCGGGACAGGGGGTGAAAAACTGTTTTTT
-	-	TRBV7-2	TRBJ1-1	CASSLARPGNSAFF	TGTGCCAGCAGCTTAGCCAGGCCCGGAAACTCCGCTTTCTTT
-	once	TRBV9	TRBJ1-1	CASSVLGVMTEAFF	TGTGCCAGCAGCGTATTGGGCGTAATGACTGAAGCTTTCTTT
-	-	TRBV18	TRBJ2-5	CASSPTQYQETQYF	TGTGCCAGCTCACCAACCCAGTACCAAGAGACCCAGTACTTC
TRBD2	-	TRBV27	TRBJ2-7	CASKWTSGTYEQYF	TGTGCCAGTAAATGGACTAGCGGAACCTACGAGCAGTACTTC
-	-	TRBV2	TRBJ1-1	CASSFGPGTQEAFF	TGTGCCAGCAGCTTCGGACCCGGGACTCAGGAAGCTTTCTTT